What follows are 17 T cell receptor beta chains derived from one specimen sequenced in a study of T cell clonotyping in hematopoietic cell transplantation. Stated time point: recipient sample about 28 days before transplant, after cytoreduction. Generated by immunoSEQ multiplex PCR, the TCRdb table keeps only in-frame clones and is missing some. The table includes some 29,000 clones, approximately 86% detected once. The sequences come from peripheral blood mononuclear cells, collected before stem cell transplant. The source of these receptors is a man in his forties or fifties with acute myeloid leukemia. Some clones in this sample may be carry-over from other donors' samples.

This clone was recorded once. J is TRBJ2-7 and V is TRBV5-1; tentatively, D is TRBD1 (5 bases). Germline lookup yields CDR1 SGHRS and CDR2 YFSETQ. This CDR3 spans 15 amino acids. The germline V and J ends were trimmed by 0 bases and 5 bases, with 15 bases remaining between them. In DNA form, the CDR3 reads TGCGCCAGCAGCTTGGGGGGCCGGGTAATGGACGAGCAGTACTTC. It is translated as CASSLGGRVMDEQYF.

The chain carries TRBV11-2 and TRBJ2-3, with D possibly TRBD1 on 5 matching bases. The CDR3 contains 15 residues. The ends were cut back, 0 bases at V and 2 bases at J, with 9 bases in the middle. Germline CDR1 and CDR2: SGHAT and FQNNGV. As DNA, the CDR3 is TGTGCCAGCAGCTTAGAACCAGGGATCACAGATACGCAGTATTTT. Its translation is CASSLEPGITDTQYF.

The CDR3 DNA reads as TGTGCCAGCACCCCCATGGGGACAAGTTACGAGCAGTACTTC. Amino acid sequence: CASTPMGTSYEQYF. The chain carries TRBV28 and TRBJ2-7, with a possible D match to TRBD1 (6 bases). Germline V gives CDR1 MDHEN, CDR2 SYDVKM. The CDR3 extends over 14 amino acids. The V end lost 7 bases, the J end lost 4 bases, and 17 bases lay between the germline ends.

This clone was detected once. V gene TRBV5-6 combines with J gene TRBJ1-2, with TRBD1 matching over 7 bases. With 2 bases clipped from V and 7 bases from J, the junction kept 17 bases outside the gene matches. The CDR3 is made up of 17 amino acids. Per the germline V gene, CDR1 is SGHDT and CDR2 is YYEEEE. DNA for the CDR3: TGTGCCAGCAGCTTTGCCCTTCACACCACAGGGGCTGGTGGCTACACCTTC. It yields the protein CASSFALHTTGAGGYTF.

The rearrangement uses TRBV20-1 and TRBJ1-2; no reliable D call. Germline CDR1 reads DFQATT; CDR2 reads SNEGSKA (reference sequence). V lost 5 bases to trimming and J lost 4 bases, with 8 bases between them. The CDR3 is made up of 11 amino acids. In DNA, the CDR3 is TGCAGTGCTGGGGAGGCCTATGGCTACACCTTC. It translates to CSAGEAYGYTF.

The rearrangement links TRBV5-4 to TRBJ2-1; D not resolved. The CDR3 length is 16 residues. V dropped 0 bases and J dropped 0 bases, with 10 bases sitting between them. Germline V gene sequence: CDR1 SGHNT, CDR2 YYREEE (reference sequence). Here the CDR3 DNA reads TGTGCCAGCAGCTTGGATGCCAGGCCCTCCTACAATGAGCAGTTCTTC. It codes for CASSLDARPSYNEQFF.

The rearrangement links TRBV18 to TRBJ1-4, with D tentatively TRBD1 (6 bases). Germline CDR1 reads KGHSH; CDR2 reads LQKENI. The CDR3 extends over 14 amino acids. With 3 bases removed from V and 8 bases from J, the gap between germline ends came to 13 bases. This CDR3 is CASSPPGAGEKLFF. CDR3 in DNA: TGTGCCAGCTCACCCCCGGGGGCGGGAGAAAAACTGTTTTTT.

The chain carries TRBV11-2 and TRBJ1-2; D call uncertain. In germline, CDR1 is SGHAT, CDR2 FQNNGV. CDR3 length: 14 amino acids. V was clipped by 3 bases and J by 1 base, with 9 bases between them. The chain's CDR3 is CASSFRGLNYGYTF. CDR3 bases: TGTGCCAGCAGCTTTCGAGGGCTTAACTATGGCTACACCTTC.

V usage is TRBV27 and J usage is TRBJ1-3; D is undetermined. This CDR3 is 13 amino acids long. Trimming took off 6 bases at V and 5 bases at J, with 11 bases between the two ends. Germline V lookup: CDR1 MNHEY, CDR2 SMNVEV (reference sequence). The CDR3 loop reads CASSLDMRNTIYF. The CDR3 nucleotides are TGTGCCAGCAGCTTAGACATGAGAAACACCATATATTTT.

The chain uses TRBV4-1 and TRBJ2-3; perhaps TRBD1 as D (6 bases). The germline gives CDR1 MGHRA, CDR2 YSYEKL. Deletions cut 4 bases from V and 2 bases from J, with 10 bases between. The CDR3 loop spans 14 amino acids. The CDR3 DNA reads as TGCGCCAGCAGCCCCACAGGGTACACAGATACGCAGTATTTT. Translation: CASSPTGYTDTQYF.

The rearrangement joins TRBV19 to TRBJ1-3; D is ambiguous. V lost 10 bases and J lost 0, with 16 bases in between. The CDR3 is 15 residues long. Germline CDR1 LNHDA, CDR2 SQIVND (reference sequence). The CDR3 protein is CATTPLGSSGNTIYF. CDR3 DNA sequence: TGTGCCACCACCCCGCTGGGGAGCTCTGGAAACACCATATATTTT. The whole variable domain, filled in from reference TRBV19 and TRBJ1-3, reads DGGITQSPKYLFRKEGQNVTLSCEQNLNHDAMYWYRQDPGQGLRLIYYSQIVNDFQKGDIAEGYSVSREKKESFPLTVTSAQKNPTAFYLCATTPLGSSGNTIYFGEGSWLTVV.

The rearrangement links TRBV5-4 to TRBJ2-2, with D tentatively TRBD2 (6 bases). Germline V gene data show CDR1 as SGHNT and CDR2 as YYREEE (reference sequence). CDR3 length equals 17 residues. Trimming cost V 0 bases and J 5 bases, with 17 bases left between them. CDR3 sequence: CASSLERRQGGTGELFF. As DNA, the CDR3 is TGTGCCAGCAGCTTGGAACGGCGGCAGGGAGGTACCGGGGAGCTGTTTTTT. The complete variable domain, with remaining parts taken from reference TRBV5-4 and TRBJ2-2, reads ETGVTQSPTHLIKTRGQQVTLRCSSQSGHNTVSWYQQALGQGPQFIFQYYREEENGRGNFPPRFSGLQFPNYSSELNVNALELDDSALYLCASSLERRQGGTGELFFGEGSRLTVL.

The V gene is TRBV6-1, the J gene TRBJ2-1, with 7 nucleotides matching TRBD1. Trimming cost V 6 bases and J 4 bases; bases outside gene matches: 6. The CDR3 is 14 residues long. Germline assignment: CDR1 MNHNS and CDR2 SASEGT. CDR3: CASSLTGQYNEQFF. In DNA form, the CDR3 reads TGTGCCAGCAGCCTAACGGGACAGTACAATGAGCAGTTCTTC.

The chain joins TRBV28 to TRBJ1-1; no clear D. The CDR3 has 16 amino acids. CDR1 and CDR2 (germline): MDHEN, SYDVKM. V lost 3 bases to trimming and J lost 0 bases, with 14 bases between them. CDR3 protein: CASSFSFTQMNTEAFF. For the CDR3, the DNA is TGTGCCAGCAGTTTTTCCTTTACGCAGATGAACACTGAAGCTTTCTTT. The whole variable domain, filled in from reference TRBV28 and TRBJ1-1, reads DVKVTQSSRYLVKRTGEKVFLECVQDMDHENMFWYRQDPGLGLRLIYFSYDVKMKEKGDIPEGYSVSREKKERFSLILESASTNQTSMYLCASSFSFTQMNTEAFFGQGTRLTVV.

As DNA, the CDR3 is TGTGCCAGCCACGGCAGGCCTGGGGCCAACGTCCTGACTTTC. This sequence encodes CASHGRPGANVLTF. This chain uses TRBV2 with TRBJ2-6, with unresolved D. Germline CDR1 reads SNHLY; CDR2 reads FYNNEI. V lost 8 bases and J 2 bases, leaving 10 bases between the germline ends. The CDR3 consists of 14 residues.

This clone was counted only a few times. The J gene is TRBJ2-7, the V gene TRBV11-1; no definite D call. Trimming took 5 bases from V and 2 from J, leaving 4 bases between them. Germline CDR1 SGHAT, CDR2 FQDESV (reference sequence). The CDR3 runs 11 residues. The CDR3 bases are TGTGCCAGCAGCGGGGCCTACGAGCAGTACTTC. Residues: CASSGAYEQYF.

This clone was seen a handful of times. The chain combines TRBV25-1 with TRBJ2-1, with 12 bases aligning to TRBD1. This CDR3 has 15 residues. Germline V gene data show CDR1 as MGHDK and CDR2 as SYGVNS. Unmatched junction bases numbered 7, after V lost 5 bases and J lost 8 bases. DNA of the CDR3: TGTGCCAGCAGTCACCGGGACAGGGGGCAATATGAGCAGTTCTTC. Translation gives CASSHRDRGQYEQFF.